The subject of this entry is one TCR beta chain. The CDR3 is 17 residues long. Per germline, CDR1 SGHTA and CDR2 FQGNSA. V was pared by 1 base and J by 4 bases, with 5 bases of the junction left unmatched. The data were obtained in a study of blood T cell repertoires in COVID-19. For the study at large: Acute and convalescent COVID-19 specimens originated in the United States, Italy and Spain.

Sequencing used immunoSEQ multiplex PCR; TCRdb keeps in-frame clones, though not all of them. Among 110,000 to 150,000 clones listed, 84% were seen once. The source is a human donor in a cohort sampled during active COVID-19. The chain employs TRBV7-2 and TRBJ2-3; TRBD2 matches at 13 bases. Sequencing input: peripheral blood. CDR3 DNA: TGTGCCAGCAGCTTAGGGACTAGCGGGAGACGTGCAGATACGCAGTATTTT. This encodes CASSLGTSGRRADTQYF. Variable domain in full (rest from reference TRBV7-2 and TRBJ2-3): GAGVSQSPSNKVTEKGKDVELRCDPISGHTALYWYRQSLGQGLEFLIYFQGNSAPDKSGLPSDRFSAERTGGSVSTLTIQRTQQEDSAVYLCASSLGTSGRRADTQYFGPGTRLTVL.